A selection of T cell receptor beta chains follows, all from one sample in a study of blood T cell repertoires in COVID-19. The data were produced by immunoSEQ multiplex PCR, yet TCRdb's version contains in-frame clones alone and is incomplete. The data show around 65,000 clones, roughly 80% seen once. Sequencing was carried out using peripheral blood. Source of these receptors: a woman between 50 and 59 years old with active or convalescent COVID-19. CDR3s include the opening cysteine and the closing phenylalanine or tryptophan. D genes are given only for firm matches. Clone size, where shown, is once, few, many, or a class for clones that have expanded.

CDR3nt: TGTGCCAGCAGCTTACGGGGACTAGCGGGAGGAGAGACCCAGTACTTC
CDR3aa: CASSLRGLAGGETQYF
len: 16
j_gene: TRBJ2-5
d_gene: TRBD2
v_gene: TRBV7-3
abundance: -

CDR3nt: TGTGCCAGCTCACCAAATATCGGGGAGACGTATGAAAAACTGTTTTTT
CDR3aa: CASSPNIGETYEKLFF
len: 16
j_gene: TRBJ1-4
d_gene: -
v_gene: TRBV18
abundance: -

CDR3nt: TGCAGCGCCCTGGACAGGGGGAGCTACGAGCAGTACTTC
CDR3aa: CSALDRGSYEQYF
len: 13
j_gene: TRBJ2-7
d_gene: TRBD1
v_gene: TRBV29-1
abundance: -

CDR3nt: TGTGCCAGCACCATAGCGGGAGAGACAGATACGCAGTATTTT
CDR3aa: CASTIAGETDTQYF
len: 14
j_gene: TRBJ2-3
d_gene: TRBD2
v_gene: TRBV6-5
abundance: -

CDR3nt: TGTGCCAGCAGCATGTCCCAGGGCTCACTGAGGGGCTACACCTTC
CDR3aa: CASSMSQGSLRGYTF
len: 15
j_gene: TRBJ1-2
d_gene: -
v_gene: TRBV7-2
abundance: -

CDR3nt: TGTGCCAGCAACCCTGGGCACTCTCTGGGCAGAAACATTCAGTACTTC
CDR3aa: CASNPGHSLGRNIQYF
len: 16
j_gene: TRBJ2-4
d_gene: -
v_gene: TRBV5-8
abundance: -

CDR3nt: TGTGCCAGCAGCCCGAGTTTCAGCAATCAGCCCCAGCATTTT
CDR3aa: CASSPSFSNQPQHF
len: 14
j_gene: TRBJ1-5
d_gene: -
v_gene: TRBV27
abundance: many

CDR3nt: TGTGCCAGCAGCTTAAGAGGAGGTCCTTCACCCCTCCACTTT
CDR3aa: CASSLRGGPSPLHF
len: 14
j_gene: TRBJ1-6
d_gene: -
v_gene: TRBV7-9
abundance: -

CDR3nt: TGTGCCAGTAGTATCTCCTGGGCCGGATACTCTGGGGCCAACGTCCTGACTTTC
CDR3aa: CASSISWAGYSGANVLTF
len: 18
j_gene: TRBJ2-6
d_gene: -
v_gene: TRBV19
abundance: -

CDR3nt: TGTGCCAGCAGCCCAACAGGTGCTACCTACGAGCAGTACTTC
CDR3aa: CASSPTGATYEQYF
len: 14
j_gene: TRBJ2-7
d_gene: -
v_gene: TRBV6-5
abundance: once

CDR3nt: TGCAGCGCTGATCAGGGGTCCTTGAACACTGAAGCTTTCTTT
CDR3aa: CSADQGSLNTEAFF
len: 14
j_gene: TRBJ1-1
d_gene: -
v_gene: TRBV29-1
abundance: -

CDR3nt: TGCGCCAGCAGCCTAGGACTAGCGGGAGAAGCGCAGTATTTT
CDR3aa: CASSLGLAGEAQYF
len: 14
j_gene: TRBJ2-3
d_gene: TRBD2
v_gene: TRBV4-3
abundance: -

CDR3nt: TGTGCCAGCAGCCAAGAGACAGGGGCGAACACCGGGGAGCTGTTTTTT
CDR3aa: CASSQETGANTGELFF
len: 16
j_gene: TRBJ2-2
d_gene: TRBD1
v_gene: TRBV4-2
abundance: -

CDR3nt: TGTGCCAGCAGTGCCACTGGACAGTCCGGCTACACCTTC
CDR3aa: CASSATGQSGYTF
len: 13
j_gene: TRBJ1-2
d_gene: -
v_gene: TRBV2
abundance: -

CDR3nt: TGCGCCAGCAGCCCAGCGGGACGGTCGTATGGCTACACCTTC
CDR3aa: CASSPAGRSYGYTF
len: 14
j_gene: TRBJ1-2
d_gene: -
v_gene: TRBV5-1
abundance: -

CDR3nt: TGTGCCAGCAGTGAAGAAGGAGGTCGAACTGAAGCTTTCTTT
CDR3aa: CASSEEGGRTEAFF
len: 14
j_gene: TRBJ1-1
d_gene: -
v_gene: TRBV6-4
abundance: many

CDR3nt: TGCGCCAGCAGCCAAGAGTCAGGGATACAAGAGACCCAGTACTTC
CDR3aa: CASSQESGIQETQYF
len: 15
j_gene: TRBJ2-5
d_gene: -
v_gene: TRBV4-3
abundance: -

CDR3nt: TGTGCCAGCAGCCGACGGGAGGGCAGTGGAACCGGGGAGCTGTTTTTT
CDR3aa: CASSRREGSGTGELFF
len: 16
j_gene: TRBJ2-2
d_gene: TRBD2
v_gene: TRBV7-3
abundance: -

CDR3nt: TGTGCCAGCAGTTACGGGCCCTACGAGCAGTACTTC
CDR3aa: CASSYGPYEQYF
len: 12
j_gene: TRBJ2-7
d_gene: -
v_gene: TRBV6-5
abundance: -

CDR3nt: TGTGCCAGCAGCCAGCAGGGGGCGGGGGCTGAAGCTTTCTTT
CDR3aa: CASSQQGAGAEAFF
len: 14
j_gene: TRBJ1-1
d_gene: TRBD1
v_gene: TRBV5-6
abundance: once

CDR3nt: TGTGCCAGCAGCCCACTTGCCCTACAGGGATCGAGCTCCTACAATGAGCAGTTCTTC
CDR3aa: CASSPLALQGSSSYNEQFF
len: 19
j_gene: TRBJ2-1
d_gene: -
v_gene: TRBV7-6
abundance: few

CDR3nt: TGTGCCAGCAGTCCTCGGGACAGGGGGCAGCCCCAGCATTTT
CDR3aa: CASSPRDRGQPQHF
len: 14
j_gene: TRBJ1-5
d_gene: TRBD1
v_gene: TRBV2
abundance: -

CDR3nt: TGTGCCATCAGTGAGACGTCTGCTAGGGACTTTCGCTCTGGAAACACCATATATTTT
CDR3aa: CAISETSARDFRSGNTIYF
len: 19
j_gene: TRBJ1-3
d_gene: -
v_gene: TRBV10-3
abundance: -

CDR3nt: TGTGCCATCAGCCCCCGGGACAGGGGGATCTACGAGCAGTACTTC
CDR3aa: CAISPRDRGIYEQYF
len: 15
j_gene: TRBJ2-7
d_gene: TRBD1
v_gene: TRBV10-3
abundance: -

CDR3nt: TGCGCCAGCAGGTTAACAGGGGGCGGGAATTCACCCCTCCACTTT
CDR3aa: CASRLTGGGNSPLHF
len: 15
j_gene: TRBJ1-6
d_gene: TRBD1
v_gene: TRBV4-1
abundance: -

CDR3nt: TGTGCCAGCAGCCAATTCCTAGCGGGCCACGAGCAGTACTTC
CDR3aa: CASSQFLAGHEQYF
len: 14
j_gene: TRBJ2-7
d_gene: TRBD2
v_gene: TRBV14
abundance: -

CDR3nt: TGTGCCAGCAGCCGGAGACAGGGGGGAGGGGGTTTCTTT
CDR3aa: CASSRRQGGGGFF
len: 13
j_gene: TRBJ1-1
d_gene: TRBD1
v_gene: TRBV6-5
abundance: -

CDR3nt: TGTGCCAGCAGCCAAATCATGAGCGGGAGAGGAAACATTCAGTACTTC
CDR3aa: CASSQIMSGRGNIQYF
len: 16
j_gene: TRBJ2-4
d_gene: TRBD2
v_gene: TRBV3-1/TRBV3-2
abundance: once

CDR3nt: TGTGCCAGCAGCCCAGCGGGACAAAATTCACCCCTCCACTTT
CDR3aa: CASSPAGQNSPLHF
len: 14
j_gene: TRBJ1-6
d_gene: -
v_gene: TRBV7-9
abundance: -